Listed below are T cell receptor beta chains from one sample, sequenced in a study of control samples from healthy donors and cancer patients. Sequencing used immunoSEQ multiplex PCR; TCRdb keeps in-frame clones, though not all of them. The sample includes roughly 160,000 clones, approximately 86% of them seen just once. What was sequenced was blood. Receptor source: a woman aged 25 to 39 in good health. The CDR3 runs from the conserved cysteine through the conserved F or W. The order of the fields is J gene, V gene, D gene, clone size, CDR3 length, CDR3 DNA, CDR3 protein. The D gene is left open where the match is weak. The size entry is marked missing in some rows and otherwise reads once, few, many or a size class.

>TRBJ1-2|TRBV24-1|TRBD1|-|16
TGTGCCACCAGTGATTCCCGACAGGGCCACACCTATGGCTACACCTTC
CATSDSRQGHTYGYTF
>TRBJ2-1|TRBV15|TRBD2|-|17
TGTGCCACCAGCAGAGTAAGAGGGACTAGCGGGAACGGTGAGCAGTTCTTC
CATSRVRGTSGNGEQFF
>TRBJ2-1|TRBV5-1|TRBD2|-|15
TGCGCCAGCAGCTTGTATAGCGGGATGGGCAATGAGCAGTTCTTC
CASSLYSGMGNEQFF
>TRBJ1-5|TRBV6-6|TRBD1|few|16
TGTGCCAGCAGTTATAAGACAGGGGTCCTCCGGAAGCCCCAGCATTTT
CASSYKTGVLRKPQHF
>TRBJ1-1|TRBV6-4|-|-|12
TGTGCCAGCAGACCGGGGGGGGGTGAAGCTTTCTTT
CASRPGGGEAFF
>TRBJ1-2|TRBV6-5|-|-|12
TGTGCCAGCAGTTATTCGGGTGTTGGCTACACCTTC
CASSYSGVGYTF
>TRBJ1-2|TRBV3-1/TRBV3-2|-|-|15
TGTGCCAGCAGCCAAGATTTTGACGGCAACTATGGCTACACCTTC
CASSQDFDGNYGYTF
>TRBJ2-2|TRBV28|-|-|13
TGTGCCAGCAGGCGCGGAGTGGGGGAAGAGCTGTTTTTT
CASRRGVGEELFF
>TRBJ2-7|TRBV11-2|-|few|13
TGTGCCAGCAGCTTAGAGGGGACCTACGAGCAGTACTTC
CASSLEGTYEQYF
>TRBJ2-5|TRBV4-1|-|-|15
TGCGCCAGCAGCCAAGGGTGGGGGGCCGAAGAGACCCAGTACTTC
CASSQGWGAEETQYF
>TRBJ2-2|TRBV28|-|-|17
TGTGCCACCACTTCGTCGGCGGGACGGATGAACACCGGGGAGCTGTTTTTT
CATTSSAGRMNTGELFF
>TRBJ2-7|TRBV28|-|-|15
TGTGCCAGCAGTTTAACGGAGAGGCCCCGCTACGAGCAGTACTTC
CASSLTERPRYEQYF
>TRBJ2-1|TRBV28|TRBD1|-|14
TGTGCCAGCATCACTGGACAGGGCCGCGGTGAGCAGTTCTTC
CASITGQGRGEQFF
>TRBJ2-7|TRBV4-1|-|-|13
TGCGCCAGCAGCCCCTGGGTAGCAGGAGAGCAGTACTTC
CASSPWVAGEQYF
>TRBJ1-6|TRBV3-1/TRBV3-2|-|-|15
TGTGCCAGCAGCATAGGACCCTTTTCTGAGTCACCCCTCCACTTT
CASSIGPFSESPLHF
>TRBJ1-2|TRBV19|-|once|14
TGTGCCAGTTATGGCGGCGGCGGCGTCTATGGCTACACCTTC
CASYGGGGVYGYTF
>TRBJ1-4|TRBV5-1|-|-|15
TGCGCCAGCAGCTTGTCGGGGGGCTTTAATGAAAAACTGTTTTTT
CASSLSGGFNEKLFF
>TRBJ2-5|TRBV27|-|-|15
TGTGCCAGCAGTTTAAACCTAGCAGCGCGAGAGACCCAGTACTTC
CASSLNLAARETQYF
>TRBJ2-5|TRBV28|TRBD2|once|16
TGTGCCAGCAGCGGACTAGCGGGAGGTTTACAAGAGACCCAGTACTTC
CASSGLAGGLQETQYF
>TRBJ1-5|TRBV27|-|-|14
TGTGCCAGCAGTGCTCTAGGGCCGGGACAGCCCCAGCATTTT
CASSALGPGQPQHF
>TRBJ2-5|TRBV15|-|-|16
TGTGCCACCAGCAGATCTATGGCCCCGGGAGAAGAGACCCAGTACTTC
CATSRSMAPGEETQYF
>TRBJ2-7|TRBV6-1|-|few|12
TGTGCCAGCAGTGAAGGCGGCTACGAGCAGTACTTC
CASSEGGYEQYF
>TRBJ1-2|TRBV5-6|-|few|15
TGTGCCAGCAGCTTGTACCACCGACCGGGTGAGGGCTACACCTTC
CASSLYHRPGEGYTF
>TRBJ1-4|TRBV9|-|few|15
TGTGCCAGCAGCGCTTCCGGGACAATGAGTGAAAAACTGTTTTTT
CASSASGTMSEKLFF
>TRBJ2-2|TRBV24-1|TRBD1|-|14
TGTGCCACCAGCCGGACAGGTGCCACCGGGGAGCTGTTTTTT
CATSRTGATGELFF
>TRBJ1-5|TRBV27|-|-|13
TGTGCCAGCAGAAGGGGGGGGGCTCAGCCCCAGCATTTT
CASRRGGAQPQHF
>TRBJ2-5|TRBV29-1|-|-|12
TGCAGCGTTGAAGTTCTCCCAGAGACCCAGTACTTC
CSVEVLPETQYF
>TRBJ2-7|TRBV24-1|-|-|13
TGTGCCACCAGTGATACGGTCACCTACGAGCAGTACTTC
CATSDTVTYEQYF
>TRBJ2-7|TRBV7-5|-|-|19
TGTGCCAGAAGCTCGGTCAGCGGAAGCCTCCAATATGGATCCTACGAGCAGTACTTC
CARSSVSGSLQYGSYEQYF
>TRBJ1-3|TRBV13|TRBD1|-|18
TGTGCCAGCAGCGGCCGGGACAGGGGAAAACATGCTGGAAACACCATATATTTT
CASSGRDRGKHAGNTIYF
>TRBJ1-1|TRBV6-4|-|-|14
TGTGCCAGCAGTGACTCAGGGTTGGAGACTGAAGCTTTCTTT
CASSDSGLETEAFF
>TRBJ2-4|TRBV6-2/TRBV6-3|TRBD2|-|15
TGTGCCAGCAGTTACGCCTCGGGGGGTCAAAACATTCAGTACTTC
CASSYASGGQNIQYF
>TRBJ2-5|TRBV5-6|-|-|12
TGTGCCAGCAGCTTGGCCCGTGAGACCCAGTACTTC
CASSLARETQYF
>TRBJ2-2|TRBV7-5|-|-|14
TGTGCCAGAAGCTTAGCGTTTTGGCCCGGGGAGCTGTTTTTT
CARSLAFWPGELFF
>TRBJ2-2|TRBV13|TRBD1|once|17
TGTGCCAGCAGCTTACGTCCAGGGGGCCGTGCGTCCGGGGAGCTGTTTTTT
CASSLRPGGRASGELFF
>TRBJ2-5|TRBV6-6|TRBD1|-|16
TGTGCCAGCAGTGGGCGGACAGGGGGGATCCTGTCGACCCAGTACTTC
CASSGRTGGILSTQYF
>TRBJ1-4|TRBV5-1|TRBD1|-|14
TGCGCCAGCAGCCTGGGACAGGGAAAAGAAAAACTGTTTTTT
CASSLGQGKEKLFF
>TRBJ2-1|TRBV9|-|-|15
TGTGCCAGCAGCGAATCACGGGGGGCGTACAATGAGCAGTTCTTC
CASSESRGAYNEQFF
>TRBJ1-5|TRBV18|-|-|14
TGTGCCAGCTCACCAATAGATAGCAATCAGCCCCAGCATTTT
CASSPIDSNQPQHF